The 32 T cell receptor beta chains below come from one sample, sequenced in a study of cytomegalovirus exposure and HLA in healthy donors. PCR employed 60 Vbeta and 13 Jbeta primers. Sequenced by immunoSEQ multiplex PCR; TCRdb stores in-frame clones only, minus some. The table shows approximately 220,000 clones, with 76% occurring only once. The sample taken for sequencing was PBMCs. Source of these receptors: a man younger than 35 in good health and CMV-seronegative.

This rearrangement joins TRBV19 to TRBJ1-3; D ambiguous. V was pared by 4 bases and J by 0 bases, with 13 bases between. The CDR3 has 16 amino acids. Germline V lookup: CDR1 LNHDA, CDR2 SQIVND (reference sequence). The chain's CDR3 is CASSRLDGSSGNTIYF. The CDR3 DNA reads TGTGCCAGTAGTAGGCTGGACGGGAGCTCTGGAAACACCATATATTTT.

In DNA form, the CDR3 reads TGTGCCAGCAGACAGGACCTCTCTGGGGCCAACGTCCTGACTTTC. This encodes CASRQDLSGANVLTF. This chain uses TRBV7-2 with TRBJ2-6; D might be TRBD1 (5 bases). Germline CDR1 reads SGHTA; CDR2 reads FQGNSA. The V gene lost 6 bases and the J gene lost 0 bases, with 9 bases spanning the gap. CDR3 length: 15 residues.

This clone was detected only once. The chain combines TRBV18 with TRBJ1-2, with D tentatively TRBD1 (5 bases). V was pared by 3 bases and J by 8 bases, with 13 bases between. CDR1 is KGHSH, CDR2 LQKENI, per germline. The CDR3 extends over 13 amino acids. The CDR3 region has the DNA TGTGCCAGCTCACCGGCTAGACAGTCCGGCTACACCTTC. Its protein is CASSPARQSGYTF. The full variable domain, with the rest looked up from reference TRBV18 and TRBJ1-2, is NAGVMQNPRHLVRRRGQEARLRCSPMKGHSHVYWYRQLPEEGLKFMVYLQKENIIDESGMPKERFSAEFPKEGPSILRIQQVVRGDSAAYFCASSPARQSGYTFGSGTRLTVV.

This clone has just a few counts. This chain connects TRBV19 to TRBJ1-1; D unclear. Trimming took 5 bases from V and 2 from J, leaving 9 bases between them. CDR3 length equals 13 residues. The germline CDR1 and CDR2 sequences are LNHDA and SQIVND (reference sequence). DNA of the CDR3: TGTGCCAGTAGTCCGGTGGTTAACACTGAAGCTTTCTTT. It translates to CASSPVVNTEAFF.

V gene TRBV19 combines with J gene TRBJ2-6; D remains unclear. Trimming took off 4 bases at V and 4 bases at J, with 11 bases between the two ends. The length of the CDR3 is 15 residues. The germline V gene has CDR1 LNHDA and CDR2 SQIVND (reference sequence). CDR3 DNA sequence: TGTGCCAGTAGTACCGACAATACAGGGGCCAACGTCCTGACTTTC. This encodes CASSTDNTGANVLTF. The complete variable domain, with remaining parts taken from reference TRBV19 and TRBJ2-6, reads DGGITQSPKYLFRKEGQNVTLSCEQNLNHDAMYWYRQDPGQGLRLIYYSQIVNDFQKGDIAEGYSVSREKKESFPLTVTSAQKNPTAFYLCASSTDNTGANVLTFGAGSRLTVL.

The CDR3 protein is CAWSEGGASTDTQYF. For the CDR3, the DNA is TGTGCCTGGAGTGAGGGCGGGGCTAGCACAGATACGCAGTATTTT. The rearrangement uses TRBV30 and TRBJ2-3; D possibly corresponds to TRBD2 (6 bases). Trimming shortened V by 1 base and J by 0 bases, and 11 bases separated the two germline ends. CDR3 length equals 15 residues. The germline V gene has CDR1 GTSNPN and CDR2 SVGIG (reference sequence).

This chain links TRBV2 with TRBJ2-7; TRBD1 agrees at 7 bases. The CDR3 length is 13 residues. CDR1 and CDR2 (germline): SNHLY, FYNNEI. V was pared by 3 bases and J by 6 bases, with 5 bases of the junction left unmatched. CDR3 nucleotide sequence: TGTGCCAGCAGTGAGGACAGGACCCCCGAGCAGTACTTC. As protein: CASSEDRTPEQYF.

A single count supports this clone. V usage is TRBV30 and J usage is TRBJ2-3; D may be TRBD1 (5 bases). The CDR3 has 15 residues. The V and J ends lost 4 bases and 2 bases respectively, with 16 bases between them. The germline V gene encodes CDR1 GTSNPN and CDR2 SVGIG (reference sequence). DNA for the CDR3: TGTGCCTGGAAGTACAGGAGAACCTACACAGATACGCAGTATTTT. This gives the protein CAWKYRRTYTDTQYF. Based on the CDR3 plus reference TRBV30 and TRBJ2-3, the full variable domain is SQTIHQWPATLVQPVGSPLSLECTVEGTSNPNLYWYRQAAGRGLQLLFYSVGIGQISSEVPQNLSASRPQDRQFILSSKKLLLSDSGFYLCAWKYRRTYTDTQYFGPGTRLTVL.

Worth noting for this clone: An end of the junction differs from the germline gene, which may be a read error. V usage is TRBV4-1 and J usage is TRBJ2-6; weak D call: TRBD1 (5 bases). This CDR3 comprises 17 residues. Germline values: CDR1 MGHRA, CDR2 YSYEKL. The DNA of the CDR3 is TGCGCCAGCAGCCAAGGGGTAGACCCCTCTGGGGCCAATGTCCTGACTTTC. Translation: CASSQGVDPSGANVLTF.

The chain recombines TRBV6-5 with TRBJ1-2, with 7 bases lining up with TRBD1. Germline assignment: CDR1 MNHEY and CDR2 SVGAGI. CDR3 length: 15 amino acids. Unmatched junction bases numbered 12, after V lost 4 bases and J lost 7 bases. For the CDR3, the DNA is TGTGCCAGCAGTTCGACAGGGCTGAGACGGGGTGGCTACACCTTC. Protein product: CASSSTGLRRGGYTF.

The gene calls are TRBV7-9 and TRBJ2-1, with 7 bases matching TRBD1. CDR1 and CDR2 (germline): SEHNR, FQNEAQ (reference sequence). The CDR3 covers 16 residues. V shed 4 bases and J 4 bases; nucleotides not matched to a gene: 10. In DNA form, the CDR3 reads TGTGCCAGCAGCTCTCGATCCGACAGGGAATACAATGAGCAGTTCTTC. Residues: CASSSRSDREYNEQFF.

The V and J genes are TRBV18 and TRBJ1-3, with D unresolved. Germline loops: CDR1 KGHSH, CDR2 LQKENI. V lost 1 base, J lost 1 base, and 14 bases lay in between. This CDR3 has 17 amino acids. CDR3 sequence: CASSPRQLVESGNTIYF. The CDR3 DNA sequence: TGTGCCAGCTCACCACGCCAACTTGTAGAATCTGGAAACACCATATATTTT.

This clone was found a few times. The V and J genes are TRBV6-5 and TRBJ2-5, with TRBD2 as a possible D gene (6 bases). Germline lookup yields CDR1 MNHEY and CDR2 SVGAGI. CDR3 length: 16 amino acids. V was trimmed by 0 bases and J by 2 bases, leaving 13 bases between them. In nucleotides, the CDR3 is TGTGCCAGCAGTTACTCGATTAGGGGAGGACAAGAGACCCAGTACTTC. Protein product: CASSYSIRGGQETQYF.

This clone appeared a single time. The chain joins TRBV5-1 to TRBJ2-7; no firm D call. Germline V gene lookup returns CDR1 SGHRS and CDR2 YFSETQ. V shed 5 bases and J shed 2 bases, with 23 bases lying between them. The CDR3 is 17 amino acids. The DNA for the CDR3 is TGCGCCAGCAGACTTCTTGACCTCCGACACCTCACCTACGAGCAGTACTTC. Translation: CASRLLDLRHLTYEQYF.

The rearrangement joins TRBV5-1 to TRBJ1-1; weak D call: TRBD1 (6 bases). CDR1 SGHRS and CDR2 YFSETQ come from the germline V gene. This CDR3 spans 14 amino acids. The ends were cut back, 4 bases at V and 0 bases at J, with 10 bases in the middle. The CDR3 reads CASSGGLLNTEAFF. As DNA, the CDR3 is TGCGCCAGCAGCGGGGGCCTCTTGAACACTGAAGCTTTCTTT.

The sample holds one count of this clone. V gene TRBV9 combines with J gene TRBJ2-5; 14 bases agree with TRBD2. The CDR3 has 15 residues. The V gene's germline CDR1 is SGDLS and CDR2 YYNGEE. J was trimmed by 3 bases and V by 4 bases; bases with no gene match: 2. The CDR3: CASSSGLAGEETQYF. Written as DNA, the CDR3 is TGTGCCAGCAGCTCGGGACTAGCGGGAGAAGAGACCCAGTACTTC.

The chain combines TRBV28 with TRBJ2-5, with D unclear. CDR1 MDHEN and CDR2 SYDVKM come from the germline V gene. The V gene lost 3 bases and the J gene lost 1 base, with 3 bases spanning the gap. This CDR3 has 12 amino acids. For the CDR3, the DNA is TGTGCCAGCAGTTTGGCCCAAGAGACCCAGTACTTC. Protein: CASSLAQETQYF.

This clone turned up a few times. The genes are TRBV19 and TRBJ2-7; the match to TRBD1 covers 9 bases. Germline V gene lookup returns CDR1 LNHDA and CDR2 SQIVND (reference sequence). The ends lost 5 bases at V and 2 bases at J; junction bases unmatched: 7. The CDR3 spans 15 residues. CDR3 residues: CASSPAGTGPYEQYF. The CDR3 region has the DNA TGTGCCAGTAGTCCCGCGGGGACAGGGCCCTACGAGCAGTACTTC.

This chain connects TRBV28 to TRBJ1-2, with D perhaps TRBD1 (5 bases). The CDR3 is 16 residues long. V shed 6 bases and J shed 1 base, with 18 bases lying between them. The germline CDR1 and CDR2 sequences are MDHEN and SYDVKM. The chain's CDR3 is CASSLGGADINYGYTF. The CDR3 coding sequence is TGTGCCAGCAGCTTAGGTGGGGCAGATATTAACTATGGCTACACCTTC.

The rearrangement links TRBV7-4 to TRBJ2-1; 8 positions agree with TRBD2. Germline V lookup: CDR1 SGHVT, CDR2 SQSDAQ. The junction had 10 bases not matched to a gene; V was cut back by 2 bases and J by 7 bases. The CDR3 is 16 residues long. The CDR3 DNA follows: TGTGCCAGCAGCTTATCTGAACGGGAGGGCATTAATGAGCAGTTCTTC. This translates into CASSLSEREGINEQFF.

The J gene is TRBJ2-3, the V gene TRBV7-2, with a weak D call TRBD1 (5 bases). The CDR3 is made up of 15 amino acids. Germline lookup yields CDR1 SGHTA and CDR2 FQGNSA. The V gene lost 1 base and the J gene lost 4 bases, with 12 bases spanning the gap. CDR3 loop: CASSLGGQVADTQYF. Written as DNA, the CDR3 is TGTGCCAGCAGCTTAGGGGGCCAAGTGGCAGATACGCAGTATTTT.

The V call is TRBV7-9, the J call TRBJ2-5; 14 positions match TRBD2. J gave up 5 bases and V 5 bases, and 7 bases lay outside the gene matches. Germline CDR1 is SEHNR and CDR2 is FQNEAQ (reference sequence). The CDR3 extends over 16 amino acids. The CDR3 region has the DNA TGTGCCAGCAGCCAGACTAGCGGGAGGGCCGGGGAGACCCAGTACTTC. The encoded protein is CASSQTSGRAGETQYF.

The CDR3 nucleotides read TGCGCCAGCAGCCAAGGGTTCTCTAGCGGGATGAGTGAGCAGTTCTTC. Translating gives CASSQGFSSGMSEQFF. The chain is built from TRBV4-1 and TRBJ2-1; 9 bases agree with TRBD2. The CDR3 covers 16 residues. CDR1 MGHRA and CDR2 YSYEKL come from the germline V gene. With 1 base clipped from V and 9 bases from J, the junction kept 10 bases outside the gene matches.

The rearrangement links TRBV27 to TRBJ1-2; 9 nucleotides match TRBD1. There are 14 residues in the CDR3. Germline trimming cut 6 bases from V and 7 bases from J; bases unmatched to any gene: 9. CDR1 is MNHEY, CDR2 SMNVEV, per germline (reference sequence). The CDR3 spells CASRSQGQGFGYTF. CDR3 nucleotides: TGTGCCAGCAGGTCGCAGGGACAGGGTTTTGGCTACACCTTC.

This chain uses TRBV6-1 with TRBJ1-4; 9 bases agree with TRBD1. This CDR3 is 15 amino acids long. Germline-derived CDR1 and CDR2 are MNHNS and SASEGT. The ends lost 2 bases at V and 5 bases at J; junction bases unmatched: 3. The CDR3 reads CASSEQQGANEKLFF. CDR3 DNA: TGTGCCAGCAGTGAACAACAGGGGGCAAATGAAAAACTGTTTTTT.

This clone was seen just once. J is TRBJ2-7 and V is TRBV6-1; no firm D call. From germline, CDR1 is MNHNS and CDR2 SASEGT. This CDR3 contains 11 residues. Trimming cost V 4 bases and J 6 bases, with 7 bases left between them. CDR3 bases: TGTGCCAGCAGTGGCGATGGCGAGCAGTACTTC. It yields the protein CASSGDGEQYF.

This clone was detected a few times. The V and J genes are TRBV27 and TRBJ2-1; D is uncertain. Germline V gene lookup returns CDR1 MNHEY and CDR2 SMNVEV (reference sequence). The germline V and J ends were trimmed by 7 bases and 0 bases, with 13 bases remaining between them. The CDR3 contains 15 residues. DNA for the CDR3: TGTGCCAGCAAAGCTAAAAAAGACTCCTACAATGAGCAGTTCTTC. This gives the protein CASKAKKDSYNEQFF.

The CDR3 protein is CASSNLGDSFETQYF. CDR3 in DNA: TGTGCCAGCAGTAACTTGGGGGACAGTTTTGAGACCCAGTACTTC. The V and J genes are TRBV28 and TRBJ2-5; 7 nucleotides match TRBD1. The CDR3 consists of 15 residues. CDR1 and CDR2 from the germline V gene are MDHEN and SYDVKM. V gave up 5 bases and J gave up 5 bases; unmatched junction bases: 11.

The chain has TRBV27 and TRBJ1-2, with a tentative D call TRBD1 (6 bases). V was clipped by 2 bases and J by 3 bases, with 13 bases between them. Germline assignment: CDR1 MNHEY and CDR2 SMNVEV (reference sequence). This CDR3 has 15 amino acids. CDR3 in amino acids: CASSLAQGDYYGYTF. The CDR3 DNA sequence: TGTGCCAGCAGTTTAGCACAGGGAGATTACTATGGCTACACCTTC.

The V and J genes are TRBV29-1 and TRBJ1-2; D is perhaps TRBD1 (5 bases). The ends were cut back, 7 bases at V and 2 bases at J, with 20 bases in the middle. The CDR3 extends over 15 amino acids. In germline, CDR1 is SQVTM, CDR2 ANQGSEA. The CDR3 coding sequence is TGCAGCGCCCGCTGGGGCAGCCTAGGCAACTATGGCTACACCTTC. Translated: CSARWGSLGNYGYTF.

In its sample, this clone was seen a few times. The germline gene is not matched at one end of the junction; a read error may be the cause. This chain uses TRBV6-5 with TRBJ2-7; the D gene is possibly TRBD2 (5 bases). The CDR3 loop spans 13 amino acids. Germline V gene lookup returns CDR1 MNHEY and CDR2 SVGAGI. CDR3 nucleotide sequence: TGTGCCAGCAGCTACTATCGGGGCTACGAGCAGTACTTC. This translates into CASSYYRGYEQYF.

CDR3 residues: CAISEMAGGETQYF. The DNA of the CDR3 is TGTGCCATCAGTGAGATGGCGGGAGGAGAGACCCAGTACTTC. This chain links TRBV10-3 with TRBJ2-5; 8 bases align to TRBD2. The J segment lost 4 bases and the V segment lost 2 bases, leaving 3 bases of the junction unmatched. From germline, CDR1 is ENHRY and CDR2 SYGVKD. The CDR3 extends over 14 amino acids.